This entry is about one T cell receptor beta chain. Together with a sample-barcoded 5' primer, a J-beta primer mix was included in a second PCR lasting roughly 6 to 12 cycles. TCRdb passed the 5' RACE reads through MiXCR, listing each CDR3 protein once. The table has 1.5 million to 1.8 million distinct CDR3 sequences, around 40% seen once. The people who gave samples were healthy Caucasians from Russia, aged roughly 6 to 100. The data were obtained in a study of blood T cells in healthy people across ages. Across the whole study: Template switching retrieved approximately one barcoded beta molecule for each two T cells.

Deletions cut 5 bases from V and 2 bases from J, with 12 bases between. This CDR3 contains 14 residues. Germline assignment: CDR1 SGHVS and CDR2 FQNEAQ. The sequenced material came from blood. The chain carries TRBV7-8 and TRBJ2-5; D remains unclear. This sequence was found in a woman aged 18 to 35 in good health. The CDR3 loop reads CASSVTARQETQYF. For the CDR3, the DNA is TGTGCCAGCAGCGTAACCGCCAGGCAAGAGACCCAGTACTTC.